Reported below is one T cell receptor (beta chain). No antigen is known for it. This entry comes from a study of identifying expanded T cells in peripheral blood. The table came from immunoSEQ multiplex PCR; TCRdb's copy has only in-frame clones and leaves some out. Of about 85,000 clones listed, approximately 90% are singletons. The study's findings and limits: Differentially abundant clones: roughly 1.3 between replicates, 16.4 at approximately two weeks, roughly 18 at four. Across healthy donors, higher total template counts meant significantly greater roughly two-week count variance.

Collection occurred without any documented infections or immune events in donors. J lost 6 bases, V lost 4 bases, and 7 bases had no gene match. The CDR3 length is 14 residues. Germline CDR1 is SGHDT and CDR2 is YYEEEE. The TCR comes from a person aged 18 to 75 in good health. This chain links TRBV5-6 with TRBJ1-1, with TRBD1 identical over 9 bases. Sequencing used blood. CDR3 DNA: TGTGCCAGCAGCGTCCCACAGGGGGCGGCTGAAGCTTTCTTT. It is translated as CASSVPQGAAEAFF.